This is a list of T cell receptor beta chains from one sample in a study of CD8 T cells in ankylosing spondylitis. TCRdb reprocessed the 5' RACE reads with MiXCR, giving one entry per CDR3 protein. In the table there are 250,000 or so distinct CDR3 sequences, about 20% of which are singletons. The sequenced sample was blood, either unsorted or a sorted T cell fraction (not recorded which). The receptors were gathered from a male donor with ankylosing spondylitis or in good health (not recorded which). The conserved cysteine and the conserved F or W are not part of the CDR3 here. Fields, in order: CDR3 protein, D gene, V gene. The D gene is left open where the match is weak.

ATSRVGDTQY	-	TRBV15
ASSELGTDTQY	-	TRBV25-1
ASSFQGAYEQY	TRBD1	TRBV12-3/TRBV12-4
ASTGLAGVVGHNEQF	TRBD2	TRBV13
SVYTGTANNEQF	-	TRBV29-1
ASGLVLDDSGRYNEQF	TRBD2	TRBV12-5
ASSLGDGADEQY	-	TRBV7-2
ASSESDRGHYNEQF	TRBD1	TRBV6-1
SVEGNDRGTSNEQF	TRBD1	TRBV29-1
ASSGTTLKRRETQY	TRBD2	TRBV5-6
ASSLGGYQQYTGELF	-	TRBV12-3/TRBV12-4
ASTTSRVDGVQY	-	TRBV12-3/TRBV12-4
SAGTSGRAPYNEQF	TRBD2	TRBV20-1
ASSDRTGSGEQF	TRBD1	TRBV7-9
ASRPTDSPTDTQY	-	TRBV7-3
ASSAEGGRPQSSYNEQF	TRBD2	TRBV7-8